The rows below give T cell receptor beta chains drawn from one sample of a study of T cell changes during pregnancy in multiple sclerosis. Measured with immunoSEQ multiplex PCR; TCRdb has only the in-frame clones, and not every one. The data show tens of thousands of clones, approximately 93% seen once. Source: peripheral blood, taken in the second trimester of pregnancy. The receptors come from a female donor with multiple sclerosis, enrolled in a pregnancy study. The CDR3 runs from the conserved cysteine through the conserved F or W. A D gene is named only where the DNA matches it firmly. Size values are once, few and many counts, or a class for expanded clones, and some rows have none.

j_gene: TRBJ2-1; abundance: .; v_gene: TRBV25-1; d_gene: .; CDR3nt: TGTGCCAGCAGTGCACAGAATGAGCAGTTCTTC; CDR3aa: CASSAQNEQFF
j_gene: TRBJ1-1; abundance: .; v_gene: TRBV6-5; d_gene: .; CDR3nt: TGTGCCAGCAGGCGGGGAGGCACTGAAGCTTTCTTT; CDR3aa: CASRRGGTEAFF
j_gene: TRBJ2-1; abundance: .; v_gene: TRBV15; d_gene: .; CDR3nt: TGTGCCACCAGCAGATCAATAGGGGGTAAAAGCTCCTACAATGAGCAGTTCTTC; CDR3aa: CATSRSIGGKSSYNEQFF
j_gene: TRBJ1-5; abundance: .; v_gene: TRBV6-5; d_gene: .; CDR3nt: TGTGCCAGCAGGAGGAACAGGGAGAGCAATCAGCCCCAGCATTTT; CDR3aa: CASRRNRESNQPQHF
j_gene: TRBJ2-7; abundance: .; v_gene: TRBV13; d_gene: .; CDR3nt: TGTGCCAGCAGCTTAAGACCGGGACTGACTACCTACGAGCAGTACTTC; CDR3aa: CASSLRPGLTTYEQYF
j_gene: TRBJ2-2; abundance: .; v_gene: TRBV28; d_gene: TRBD2; CDR3nt: TGTGCCAGCAGGGGGACTAGCGGGAGGGCAAACACCGGGGAGCTGTTTTTT; CDR3aa: CASRGTSGRANTGELFF
j_gene: TRBJ1-2; abundance: .; v_gene: TRBV28; d_gene: TRBD1; CDR3nt: TGTGCCAGCAGACCGACAGGGGGCAACTATGGCTACACCTTC; CDR3aa: CASRPTGGNYGYTF
j_gene: TRBJ2-6; abundance: .; v_gene: TRBV27; d_gene: .; CDR3nt: TGTGCCAGCAGTTCCCTCAAACAGGGCCCCGGGGCCAACGTCCTGACTTTC; CDR3aa: CASSSLKQGPGANVLTF
j_gene: TRBJ2-5; abundance: .; v_gene: TRBV4-2; d_gene: .; CDR3nt: TGTGCCAGCAGCCAAGCCAGGGGTTCTCAAGAGACCCAGTACTTC; CDR3aa: CASSQARGSQETQYF
j_gene: TRBJ2-5; abundance: .; v_gene: TRBV7-2; d_gene: TRBD1; CDR3nt: TGTGCCAGCAGCCTGGGACAGGGAGAAGAGACCCAGTACTTC; CDR3aa: CASSLGQGEETQYF
j_gene: TRBJ2-5; abundance: .; v_gene: TRBV18; d_gene: TRBD1; CDR3nt: TGTGCCAGCTCCCCCGGGACAGGGGAGGGAGAGACCCAGTACTTC; CDR3aa: CASSPGTGEGETQYF
j_gene: TRBJ2-2; abundance: .; v_gene: TRBV19; d_gene: TRBD2; CDR3nt: TGTGCCAGTAGTGCCACCGGGACTAGCAACGGGGAGCTGTTTTTT; CDR3aa: CASSATGTSNGELFF
j_gene: TRBJ1-1; abundance: .; v_gene: TRBV6-1; d_gene: .; CDR3nt: TGTGCCAGCAGTGGGGGGGACGGGGCTGAAGCTTTCTTT; CDR3aa: CASSGGDGAEAFF
j_gene: TRBJ1-2; abundance: once; v_gene: TRBV9; d_gene: TRBD1; CDR3nt: TGTGCCAGCAGCGAAACAGGGGGCATCAATGGCTACACCTTC; CDR3aa: CASSETGGINGYTF
j_gene: TRBJ2-1; abundance: .; v_gene: TRBV7-2; d_gene: .; CDR3nt: TGTGCCAGCAGCTCTTCAGCGGGCCCCTTTAATGAGCAGTTCTTC; CDR3aa: CASSSSAGPFNEQFF
j_gene: TRBJ2-5; abundance: .; v_gene: TRBV7-3; d_gene: .; CDR3nt: TGTGCCAGCAGCGTTACAGGGCTGGGCGGAGAGACCCAGTACTTC; CDR3aa: CASSVTGLGGETQYF
j_gene: TRBJ2-1; abundance: .; v_gene: TRBV9; d_gene: TRBD2; CDR3nt: TGTGCCAGTGCCGGGACTAGTCGCAATGAGCAGTTCTTC; CDR3aa: CASAGTSRNEQFF
j_gene: TRBJ2-7; abundance: .; v_gene: TRBV4-3; d_gene: TRBD1; CDR3nt: TGCGCCAGCAGCCAAGATTCCCAGGGGGCCATCGAGCAGTACTTC; CDR3aa: CASSQDSQGAIEQYF
j_gene: TRBJ1-5; abundance: .; v_gene: TRBV15; d_gene: TRBD1; CDR3nt: TGTGCCACCAGCAGTGACCGGGACAGGGGGAAAGGTCAGCCCCAGCATTTT; CDR3aa: CATSSDRDRGKGQPQHF
j_gene: TRBJ2-4; abundance: .; v_gene: TRBV19; d_gene: TRBD1; CDR3nt: TGTGCCAGTAGTCCACCCGGGACAGGGAGAAACATTCAGTACTTC; CDR3aa: CASSPPGTGRNIQYF
j_gene: TRBJ2-1; abundance: .; v_gene: TRBV7-6; d_gene: TRBD2; CDR3nt: TGTGCCAGCAGCTTAGTTCTGGGACTAGCGGGTAATGAGCAGTTCTTC; CDR3aa: CASSLVLGLAGNEQFF
j_gene: TRBJ2-2; abundance: .; v_gene: TRBV5-5; d_gene: .; CDR3nt: TGTGCCAGCAGCTTGGTCGGCACCGGGGAGCTGTTTTTT; CDR3aa: CASSLVGTGELFF
j_gene: TRBJ2-3; abundance: .; v_gene: TRBV19; d_gene: TRBD2; CDR3nt: TGTGCCAGTAGTGTTAGCGGGTTCCCTCGGGATACGCAGTATTTT; CDR3aa: CASSVSGFPRDTQYF
j_gene: TRBJ2-1; abundance: .; v_gene: TRBV7-6; d_gene: TRBD2; CDR3nt: TGTGCCAGCAGCTTCCCTAGCGGGAGGGAGAATGAGCAGTTCTTC; CDR3aa: CASSFPSGRENEQFF
j_gene: TRBJ2-3; abundance: .; v_gene: TRBV7-2; d_gene: TRBD2; CDR3nt: TGTGCCAGCAGCTTACAGCTAGCGGGAGGGGCAGATACGCAGTATTTT; CDR3aa: CASSLQLAGGADTQYF
j_gene: TRBJ1-1; abundance: .; v_gene: TRBV5-8; d_gene: TRBD1; CDR3nt: TGTGCCAGCAGCCAGGGGGAAGTTGACACTGAAGCTTTCTTT; CDR3aa: CASSQGEVDTEAFF
j_gene: TRBJ2-7; abundance: .; v_gene: TRBV28; d_gene: .; CDR3nt: TGTGCCAGCAGTTGGTCGGGCTCCTACGAGCAGTACTTC; CDR3aa: CASSWSGSYEQYF
j_gene: TRBJ2-2; abundance: .; v_gene: TRBV25-1; d_gene: .; CDR3nt: TGTGCCAGCACGGACAGAGCGAACACCGGGGAGCTGTTTTTT; CDR3aa: CASTDRANTGELFF
j_gene: TRBJ2-3; abundance: few; v_gene: TRBV4-2; d_gene: TRBD2; CDR3nt: TGTGCCAGCAGCCAAGATGCAGCGGGAGAGACAGATACGCAGTATTTT; CDR3aa: CASSQDAAGETDTQYF
j_gene: TRBJ2-7; abundance: once; v_gene: TRBV5-8; d_gene: TRBD2; CDR3nt: TGTGCCAGCAGCCGTAGTGGGCTAGCGGATACCTACGAGCAGTACTTC; CDR3aa: CASSRSGLADTYEQYF
j_gene: TRBJ2-1; abundance: .; v_gene: TRBV6-1; d_gene: TRBD1; CDR3nt: TGTGCCAGCAGGACAGGGAATTACAATGAGCAGTTCTTC; CDR3aa: CASRTGNYNEQFF
j_gene: TRBJ2-1; abundance: .; v_gene: TRBV19; d_gene: TRBD1; CDR3nt: TGTGCCAGTAGTATATTGGGACAGGGATACAATGAGCAGTTCTTC; CDR3aa: CASSILGQGYNEQFF
j_gene: TRBJ2-5; abundance: .; v_gene: TRBV19; d_gene: TRBD2; CDR3nt: TGTGCCAGTAGTATGAAGAGCGGGGGGGCCCAGTACTTC; CDR3aa: CASSMKSGGAQYF
j_gene: TRBJ2-7; abundance: .; v_gene: TRBV10-1; d_gene: TRBD1; CDR3nt: TGCGCCGCACAGGGGCCCCTTTCCTACGAGCAGTACTTC; CDR3aa: CAAQGPLSYEQYF
j_gene: TRBJ2-5; abundance: .; v_gene: TRBV29-1; d_gene: .; CDR3nt: TGCAGTTCCCTGGAGTTAACAGAGACCCAGTACTTC; CDR3aa: CSSLELTETQYF
j_gene: TRBJ1-2; abundance: .; v_gene: TRBV27; d_gene: .; CDR3nt: TGTGCCAGCAGTTTAAGTGGAGTGATCAGCCTTGGCTACACCTTC; CDR3aa: CASSLSGVISLGYTF
j_gene: TRBJ2-5; abundance: once; v_gene: TRBV15; d_gene: TRBD1; CDR3nt: TGTGCCACCAGCAGAAACACCCAACGGGACAGCCAAGAGACCCAGTACTTC; CDR3aa: CATSRNTQRDSQETQYF
j_gene: TRBJ1-1; abundance: .; v_gene: TRBV6-6; d_gene: .; CDR3nt: TGTGCCAGCAGTTACCCAGAGGGGGTCCCCACTGAAGCTTTCTTT; CDR3aa: CASSYPEGVPTEAFF
j_gene: TRBJ2-5; abundance: .; v_gene: TRBV6-1; d_gene: .; CDR3nt: TGTGCCAGCAGTGTAACTAGCGAAAGGGGGCAAGAGACCCAGTACTTC; CDR3aa: CASSVTSERGQETQYF
j_gene: TRBJ2-7; abundance: .; v_gene: TRBV28; d_gene: .; CDR3nt: TGTGCCAGCAGTTCATCAGGGTTCACTTTGTACGAGCAGTACTTC; CDR3aa: CASSSSGFTLYEQYF
j_gene: TRBJ2-7; abundance: .; v_gene: TRBV27; d_gene: TRBD2; CDR3nt: TGTGCCAGCAGTATCCTCGGACTAGCGGGAGTTGGGCGAACTCCCTACGAGCAGTACTTC; CDR3aa: CASSILGLAGVGRTPYEQYF
j_gene: TRBJ2-3; abundance: .; v_gene: TRBV7-8; d_gene: .; CDR3nt: TGTGCCAGCAGCTTCGAAGCGATCACAGATACGCAGTATTTT; CDR3aa: CASSFEAITDTQYF
j_gene: TRBJ2-1; abundance: .; v_gene: TRBV29-1; d_gene: .; CDR3nt: TGCAGCGTTGCGGGATACTCCTACAATGAGCAGTTCTTC; CDR3aa: CSVAGYSYNEQFF
j_gene: TRBJ2-7; abundance: .; v_gene: TRBV27; d_gene: .; CDR3nt: TGTGCCAGCAGTCCCCGACAGGAACAATCCCACGAGCAGTACTTC; CDR3aa: CASSPRQEQSHEQYF
j_gene: TRBJ2-7; abundance: .; v_gene: TRBV6-5; d_gene: .; CDR3nt: TGTGCCAGCAGCCGAGCTGGGAGAGTCGACGAGCAGTACTTC; CDR3aa: CASSRAGRVDEQYF
j_gene: TRBJ1-6; abundance: .; v_gene: TRBV4-3; d_gene: .; CDR3nt: TGCGCCAGCAGCCACCATCGGGACTCTTATTCACCCCTCCACTTT; CDR3aa: CASSHHRDSYSPLHF
j_gene: TRBJ1-2; abundance: .; v_gene: TRBV6-1; d_gene: TRBD1; CDR3nt: TGTGCCAGCAGTCCAGGGACAGGGGGCGCAGATGGCTACACCTTC; CDR3aa: CASSPGTGGADGYTF
j_gene: TRBJ1-3; abundance: .; v_gene: TRBV7-6; d_gene: .; CDR3nt: TGTGCCAGCAGCTTAGTGTCCCAGGGAAACACCATATATTTT; CDR3aa: CASSLVSQGNTIYF
j_gene: TRBJ2-7; abundance: .; v_gene: TRBV27; d_gene: .; CDR3nt: TGTGCCAGCAGTTATCAAGGACAGAACTACGAGCAGTACTTC; CDR3aa: CASSYQGQNYEQYF
j_gene: TRBJ2-1; abundance: .; v_gene: TRBV10-2; d_gene: TRBD2; CDR3nt: TGCGCCAGCAGAGAGGGAGGGCCTCGCAATGAGCAGTTCTTC; CDR3aa: CASREGGPRNEQFF
j_gene: TRBJ1-3; abundance: .; v_gene: TRBV7-8; d_gene: TRBD1; CDR3nt: TGTGCCAGCAGCGCAGGGGGGCCTGGAAACACCATATATTTT; CDR3aa: CASSAGGPGNTIYF
j_gene: TRBJ2-7; abundance: once; v_gene: TRBV7-2; d_gene: TRBD2; CDR3nt: TGTGCCAGCAGCTCGGCTAGCGGGAGATCCCACGAGCAGTACTTC; CDR3aa: CASSSASGRSHEQYF
j_gene: TRBJ2-7; abundance: .; v_gene: TRBV7-9; d_gene: .; CDR3nt: TGTGCCAGCAGCGTCCCCCCCAGGGGCTCCTACGAGCAGTACTTC; CDR3aa: CASSVPPRGSYEQYF